The 18 T cell receptor beta chains in this list originate from one sample, sequenced in a study of stem cell transplantation in POMP-related autoinflammatory disease. General observations from the study: In PRAID patients, the number of distinct TRB V-J gene pairings was restricted. Across all analyzed T-cell subsets, patients with PRAID tended toward reduced diversity and increased clonality.

Method: immunoSEQ multiplex PCR; TCRdb's copy keeps in-frame clones and lacks some. The table has approximately 11,000 clones, more than 85% seen once. These receptors' targets are unknown. Here the sequenced sample was CD8+ T cells from PBMCs, taken before stem cell transplantation. Receptors originate from a human donor with POMP-related autoinflammation and immune dysregulation (PRAID).

J is TRBJ1-5 and V is TRBV7-9; 10 bases fit TRBD1. V gave up 1 base and J gave up 2 bases; unmatched junction bases: 5. The length of the CDR3 is 17 residues. Germline V gene sequence: CDR1 SEHNR, CDR2 FQNEAQ (reference sequence). This CDR3 is CASSLEIGTGGNQPQHF. The CDR3 DNA reads as TGTGCCAGCAGCTTAGAAATTGGGACAGGGGGCAATCAGCCCCAGCATTTT.

The rearrangement links TRBV7-6 to TRBJ1-2; perhaps TRBD1 as D (6 bases). CDR3 size: 15 residues. Looked up from germline, CDR1 is SGHVS and CDR2 is FNYEAQ. Trimming pared 3 bases from V and 7 bases from J, leaving 18 bases between. Here the CDR3 reads CASSFRNTGAGGYTF. Here the CDR3 DNA reads TGTGCCAGCAGCTTTCGCAACACGGGGGCCGGTGGCTACACCTTC.

The genes are TRBV5-1 and TRBJ1-1; D may be TRBD1 (5 bases). The V gene lost 0 bases and the J gene lost 5 bases, with 8 bases spanning the gap. CDR3 length: 13 amino acids. CDR1 is SGHRS, CDR2 YFSETQ, per germline. The CDR3, as DNA: TGCGCCAGCAGCTTGGGCGAGGGGACTGAAGCTTTCTTT. Amino acids: CASSLGEGTEAFF.

The chain is built from TRBV19 and TRBJ2-7; 8 bases line up with TRBD2. V lost 7 bases to trimming and J lost 6 bases; unmatched junction nucleotides: 8. This CDR3 has 13 residues. Germline CDR1 reads LNHDA; CDR2 reads SQIVND (reference sequence). The CDR3 nucleotides read TGTGCCAGTACCACGGGAGGGGTTGGCGAGCAGTACTTC. It specifies CASTTGGVGEQYF. Filled out from reference TRBV19 and TRBJ2-7, the complete variable domain reads DGGITQSPKYLFRKEGQNVTLSCEQNLNHDAMYWYRQDPGQGLRLIYYSQIVNDFQKGDIAEGYSVSREKKESFPLTVTSAQKNPTAFYLCASTTGGVGEQYFGPGTRLTVT.

The chain couples TRBV7-9 to TRBJ1-4; D might be TRBD1 (6 bases). CDR1 SEHNR and CDR2 FQNEAQ come from the germline V gene (reference sequence). This CDR3 has 15 residues. V was clipped by 7 bases and J by 3 bases, with 15 bases between them. CDR3 in amino acids: CASTPRGLANEKLFF. The CDR3 DNA is TGTGCCAGCACCCCTAGGGGGTTGGCTAATGAAAAACTGTTTTTT.

The rearrangement links TRBV27 to TRBJ2-2; the D call may be TRBD1 or TRBD2 (5 bases each). This CDR3 region has 12 residues. Looked up from germline, CDR1 is MNHEY and CDR2 is SMNVEV (reference sequence). Trimming pared 5 bases from V and 6 bases from J, leaving 7 bases between. The CDR3 reads CASSGGAGELFF. CDR3 DNA sequence: TGTGCCAGCAGTGGGGGTGCCGGGGAGCTGTTTTTT.

The chain uses TRBV7-9 and TRBJ2-7, with 7 bases lining up with TRBD2. With V trimmed by 5 bases and J by 3 bases, 1 base remained unmatched. The CDR3 sequence is 12 residues long. CDR1 is SEHNR and CDR2 is FQNEAQ in the germline V gene (reference sequence). The CDR3 protein is CASSPGGYEQYF. CDR3 coding DNA: TGTGCCAGCAGCCCGGGGGGCTACGAGCAGTACTTC. Full variable domain (outside the CDR3, taken from reference TRBV7-9 and TRBJ2-7): DTGVSQNPRHKITKRGQNVTFRCDPISEHNRLYWYRQTLGQGPEFLTYFQNEAQLEKSRLLSDRFSAERPKGSFSTLEIQRTEQGDSAMYLCASSPGGYEQYFGPGTRLTVT.

In its sample, this clone was seen once. J is TRBJ2-1 and V is TRBV7-3, with 7 bases lining up with TRBD2. Germline CDR1 and CDR2: SGHTA and FQGTGA. After removal of 3 bases from V and 4 bases from J, the junction contained 6 bases not matched to a gene. This CDR3 is 15 amino acids long. The CDR3 loop is CASSFRLAGYNEQFF. CDR3 coding DNA: TGTGCCAGCAGCTTCCGACTAGCCGGATACAATGAGCAGTTCTTC.

The chain carries TRBV28 and TRBJ1-5, with D uncertain. Germline CDR1 MDHEN, CDR2 SYDVKM. The CDR3 spans 16 residues. V lost 2 bases to trimming and J lost 0 bases, with 11 bases between them. CDR3 amino acids: CASSLTAGSSNQPQHF. Written as DNA, the CDR3 is TGTGCCAGCAGTTTAACGGCCGGGAGTAGCAATCAGCCCCAGCATTTT.

The gene calls are TRBV28 and TRBJ1-1, with TRBD1 matching over 9 bases. Trimming took 2 bases from V and 6 from J; bases not matched to a gene: 7. The CDR3 runs to 15 residues. CDR1 MDHEN and CDR2 SYDVKM come from the germline V gene. The CDR3 DNA is TGTGCCAGCAGTTTACCTAGGGACAGGGAGGCTGAAGCTTTCTTT. Translating gives CASSLPRDREAEAFF.

The chain couples TRBV27 to TRBJ1-4, with 7 bases aligning to TRBD1. The trim removed 4 bases at V and 5 bases at J, leaving 1 base unmatched. CDR3 length: 13 amino acids. CDR1 is MNHEY and CDR2 is SMNVEV in the germline V gene (reference sequence). The CDR3 loop reads CASSYRGNEKLFF. CDR3 coding DNA: TGTGCCAGCAGTTACAGGGGAAATGAAAAACTGTTTTTT.

V and J are TRBV29-1 and TRBJ1-2; no firm D call. From germline, CDR1 is SQVTM and CDR2 ANQGSEA. The CDR3 is made up of 11 amino acids. Trimming left V 3 bases short and J 5 bases short, with 7 bases between. DNA of the CDR3: TGCAGCGTTGAGACTCGATATGGCTACACCTTC. Its translation is CSVETRYGYTF.

The chain has TRBV6-1 and TRBJ1-5, with a weak D call TRBD1 (5 bases). This CDR3 is built from 14 residues. V lost 11 bases and J lost 5, with 19 bases in between. Germline loops: CDR1 MNHNS, CDR2 SASEGT. This CDR3 is CASREVVKHQPQHF. The CDR3 DNA reads as TGTGCCTCCAGGGAGGTGGTAAAGCATCAGCCCCAGCATTTT.

The CDR3 DNA reads as TGTGCCAGTTCCTCCGGCCTTAGGGGGGCCGGGGAGCTGTTTTTT. It is translated as CASSSGLRGAGELFF. J is TRBJ2-2 and V is TRBV6-5, with D perhaps matching TRBD1 or TRBD2 (6 bases each). CDR1 is MNHEY, CDR2 SVGAGI, per germline. This CDR3 spans 15 amino acids. V lost 9 bases to trimming and J lost 6 bases, with 20 bases between them.

In its sample, this clone was seen once. The chain carries TRBV27 and TRBJ1-1; TRBD1 might be the D (6 bases). The germline V gene has CDR1 MNHEY and CDR2 SMNVEV (reference sequence). V lost 8 bases and J lost 2, with 9 bases in between. CDR3 size: 12 residues. CDR3 sequence reads: CASLTGNTEAFF. CDR3 DNA: TGTGCCAGCCTGACAGGAAACACTGAAGCTTTCTTT.

This clone occurred a few times. The chain links TRBV9 to TRBJ1-1, with D unresolved. Trimming removed 4 bases at V and 0 bases at J, with 19 bases between. This CDR3 spans 17 amino acids. Per germline, CDR1 SGDLS and CDR2 YYNGEE. CDR3 DNA sequence: TGTGCCAGCAGCCCCGCCAAGGCGTGGGCCATGAACACTGAAGCTTTCTTT. Translated, it gives CASSPAKAWAMNTEAFF.

The gene calls are TRBV11-2 and TRBJ2-2; D possibly corresponds to TRBD2 (6 bases). V was clipped by 6 bases and J by 0 bases, with 8 bases between them. This CDR3 contains 14 residues. Germline V gene lookup returns CDR1 SGHAT and CDR2 FQNNGV. CDR3 bases: TGTGCCAGCAGGGAGGGTCCGAACACCGGGGAGCTGTTTTTT. Its protein product is CASREGPNTGELFF.

The gene calls are TRBV6-1 and TRBJ2-1; D may be TRBD1 (6 bases). This CDR3 has 15 residues. Per germline, CDR1 MNHNS and CDR2 SASEGT. V was clipped by 2 bases and J by 3 bases, with 11 bases between them. CDR3 loop: CASSESGVLYNEQFF. The DNA of the CDR3 is TGTGCCAGCAGTGAATCAGGGGTTCTCTACAATGAGCAGTTCTTC.